The rows below give T cell receptor beta chains drawn from one sample of a study of shared clonotypes between healthy human individuals. Produced via immunoSEQ multiplex PCR; TCRdb's table is partial and in-frame only. There are 660,000 or so clones in the sample; roughly 96% occur only once, and roughly 0.12% lies in the top ten. Sequenced: naive CD8+ T cells sorted from blood. The receptors originated from a woman aged 30 to 39 in good health. Both conserved end residues are part of each CDR3. The order of the fields is CDR3 protein, D gene, V gene, J gene. D genes are given only for firm matches.

CDR3aa: CASSFAPRGGHGYTF
d_gene: .
v_gene: TRBV27
j_gene: TRBJ1-2

CDR3aa: CASAKGTSGYEQYF
d_gene: TRBD2
v_gene: TRBV27
j_gene: TRBJ2-7

CDR3aa: CASSWQGIPFF
d_gene: .
v_gene: TRBV27
j_gene: TRBJ1-1

CDR3aa: CASSPGRANTEAFF
d_gene: .
v_gene: TRBV2
j_gene: TRBJ1-1

CDR3aa: CASSLSRSEQYF
d_gene: .
v_gene: TRBV13
j_gene: TRBJ2-7

CDR3aa: CASSVGASGSYEQYF
d_gene: TRBD2
v_gene: TRBV9
j_gene: TRBJ2-7

CDR3aa: CASSVDLSSYEQYF
d_gene: .
v_gene: TRBV9
j_gene: TRBJ2-7

CDR3aa: CASSFKTGPGQYF
d_gene: TRBD1
v_gene: TRBV27
j_gene: TRBJ2-7

CDR3aa: CATSSARVGYEQYF
d_gene: .
v_gene: TRBV15
j_gene: TRBJ2-7

CDR3aa: CASSQEEANYGYTF
d_gene: .
v_gene: TRBV4-1
j_gene: TRBJ1-2

CDR3aa: CASGTYTEAFF
d_gene: .
v_gene: TRBV19
j_gene: TRBJ1-1

CDR3aa: CAINLDSLYTF
d_gene: .
v_gene: TRBV19
j_gene: TRBJ1-2

CDR3aa: CASSTEQGGSYEQYF
d_gene: .
v_gene: TRBV5-6
j_gene: TRBJ2-7

CDR3aa: CASSPPRLTEGEQYF
d_gene: .
v_gene: TRBV18
j_gene: TRBJ2-7

CDR3aa: CAWSVDRDGGSYEQYF
d_gene: .
v_gene: TRBV30
j_gene: TRBJ2-7

CDR3aa: CASSFTGPPYEQYF
d_gene: .
v_gene: TRBV6-5
j_gene: .

CDR3aa: CASSFVRQVPYEQYF
d_gene: .
v_gene: TRBV11-2
j_gene: TRBJ2-7

CDR3aa: CASSQGQGGPYYGYTF
d_gene: TRBD1
v_gene: TRBV4-1
j_gene: TRBJ1-2

CDR3aa: CASRHRGNNYGYTF
d_gene: .
v_gene: TRBV19
j_gene: TRBJ1-2

CDR3aa: CASSYSRLGSSYEQYF
d_gene: .
v_gene: TRBV6-5
j_gene: TRBJ2-7

CDR3aa: CASSLEPDTGELFF
d_gene: .
v_gene: TRBV11-3
j_gene: TRBJ2-2

CDR3aa: CASTTEAFF
d_gene: .
v_gene: TRBV7-9
j_gene: TRBJ1-1

CDR3aa: CASSFTGVGNEQFF
d_gene: .
v_gene: TRBV27
j_gene: TRBJ2-1